The clone carrying this TCR beta chain was observed a handful of times. This sample is drawn from a study of Ad26.COV2.S vaccination and SARS-CoV-2 variants. Treatment: 15 to 20 received Ad26.COV2.S at low or high dose, single or two shots; about five received placebo; per-sample allocation not given. Sampling was performed 63 days after the first vaccine or placebo injection. Libraries were prepared by immunoSEQ multiplex PCR; TCRdb keeps only in-frame clonotypes and omits some of them. There are around 450,000 clones in the sample; roughly 89% occur only once, and around 2.5% lies in the top ten. In germline, CDR1 is SGHNT, CDR2 YYREEE (reference sequence). The ends lost 4 bases at V and 0 bases at J; junction bases unmatched: 7. The length of the CDR3 is 16 residues.

The clonotype originates from a person aged 18 to 65 who received the Ad26.COV2.S COVID-19 vaccine or a placebo. The sequencing here drew on peripheral blood, taken in a trial of Ad26.COV2.S vaccine versus placebo. The V gene is TRBV5-4, the J gene TRBJ1-3, with 7 bases that match TRBD1. The CDR3 region has the DNA TGTGCCAGCAGCGTGGGACAGTTGGTCTCTGGAAACACCATATATTTT. Its translation is CASSVGQLVSGNTIYF.